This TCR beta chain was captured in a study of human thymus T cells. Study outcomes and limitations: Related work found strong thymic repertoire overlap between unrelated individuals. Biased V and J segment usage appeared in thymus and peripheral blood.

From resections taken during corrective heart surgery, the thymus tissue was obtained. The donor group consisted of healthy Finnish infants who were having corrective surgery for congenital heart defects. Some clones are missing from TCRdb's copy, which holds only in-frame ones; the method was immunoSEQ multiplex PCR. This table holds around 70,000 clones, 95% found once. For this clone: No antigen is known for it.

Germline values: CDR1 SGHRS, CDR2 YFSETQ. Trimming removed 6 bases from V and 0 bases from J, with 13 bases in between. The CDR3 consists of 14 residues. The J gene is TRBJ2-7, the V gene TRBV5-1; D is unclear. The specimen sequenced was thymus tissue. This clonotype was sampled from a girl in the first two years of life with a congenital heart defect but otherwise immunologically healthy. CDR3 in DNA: TGCGCCAGCAATTCCGGCAGAAACTCCTACGAGCAGTACTTC. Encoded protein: CASNSGRNSYEQYF.